The 20 T cell receptor beta chains reported below all come from one sample, sequenced in a study of OX40 agonist ivuxolimab in advanced cancers. TCRdb keeps only in-frame clones here, not all; method: immunoSEQ multiplex PCR. This repertoire shows about 80,000 clones, approximately 95% found once; its top ten account for approximately 9.9%. Sequenced here: CD4+ or CD8+ T cells sorted from blood, sampled in a trial of the OX40 agonist ivuxolimab. The origin of the receptors is an adult with an advanced solid tumor such as melanoma, head and neck, liver or kidney cancer.

For the CDR3, the DNA is TGTGCCAGCAGCGACGGGACGCTTCGTCCCCAGCATTTT. Translation: CASSDGTLRPQHF. This chain uses TRBV9 with TRBJ1-5; tentative D call: TRBD1 (5 bases). Germline V CDR1 and CDR2: SGDLS, YYNGEE. Trimming pared 3 bases from V and 10 bases from J, leaving 14 bases between. There are 13 residues in the CDR3. The entire variable domain, with the rest obtained from reference TRBV9 and TRBJ1-5, is as follows: DSGVTQTPKHLITATGQRVTLRCSPRSGDLSVYWYQQSLDQGLQFLIQYYNGEERAKGNILERFSAQQFPDLHSELNLSSLELGDSALYFCASSDGTLRPQHFGDGTRLSIL.

The V call is TRBV28, the J call TRBJ2-2; D is uncertain. The V gene's germline CDR1 is MDHEN and CDR2 SYDVKM. V was clipped by 2 bases and J by 6 bases, with 10 bases between them. CDR3 length equals 14 residues. The CDR3 protein is CASSLLGLSGELFF. DNA for the CDR3: TGTGCCAGCAGTTTACTGGGATTGTCCGGGGAGCTGTTTTTT.

The chain combines TRBV7-2 with TRBJ2-7; 14 bases map to TRBD2. The CDR3 runs to 16 residues. Germline V gene lookup returns CDR1 SGHTA and CDR2 FQGNSA. J gave up 2 bases and V 5 bases, and 5 bases lay outside the gene matches. DNA for the CDR3: TGTGCCAGCAGCCCGGGACTAGCGGGAGCCACCTACGAGCAGTACTTC. Its translation is CASSPGLAGATYEQYF.

This sequence joins TRBV9 and TRBJ2-1, with 7 bases lining up with TRBD2. J was trimmed by 7 bases and V by 0 bases; bases with no gene match: 10. Germline loops: CDR1 SGDLS, CDR2 YYNGEE. The CDR3 length is 16 residues. CDR3 sequence reads: CASSVGGGRAGNEQFF. CDR3 nucleotide sequence: TGTGCCAGCAGCGTAGGAGGTGGGAGGGCCGGGAATGAGCAGTTCTTC.

V and J are TRBV19 and TRBJ2-3; D not certain. Germline V lookup: CDR1 LNHDA, CDR2 SQIVND (reference sequence). The CDR3 runs to 15 residues. The ends were cut back, 1 base at V and 4 bases at J, with 12 bases in the middle. The CDR3 reads CASSIARVGADTQYF. CDR3 sequence (DNA): TGTGCCAGTAGTATAGCCCGGGTAGGCGCAGATACGCAGTATTTT.

This rearrangement joins TRBV7-9 to TRBJ1-1; 10 nucleotides line up with TRBD1. Trimming removed 5 bases from V and 8 bases from J; junction bases left unmatched: 2. In germline, CDR1 is SEHNR, CDR2 FQNEAQ (reference sequence). CDR3 length equals 12 residues. CDR3 nucleotide sequence: TGTGCCAGCAGCCAGGACAGGGGGGAAGCTTTCTTT. Encoded protein: CASSQDRGEAFF.

For the CDR3, the DNA is TGTGCCAGCAGTTATAACCGGGACAGCCGACGAAACACCATATATTTT. It encodes CASSYNRDSRRNTIYF. The chain joins TRBV7-9 to TRBJ1-3, with TRBD1 matching over 7 bases. CDR3 length equals 16 residues. In germline, CDR1 is SEHNR, CDR2 FQNEAQ (reference sequence). J gave up 5 bases and V 6 bases, and 13 bases lay outside the gene matches. Complete variable domain (other parts from reference TRBV7-9 and TRBJ1-3): DTGVSQNPRHKITKRGQNVTFRCDPISEHNRLYWYRQTLGQGPEFLTYFQNEAQLEKSRLLSDRFSAERPKGSFSTLEIQRTEQGDSAMYLCASSYNRDSRRNTIYFGEGSWLTVV.

This clone was seen a few times. This chain's CDR3 is CASSEKLGSTYEQYF. CDR3 nucleotide sequence: TGTGCCAGTAGTGAGAAACTAGGTTCAACCTACGAGCAGTACTTC. The chain recombines TRBV19 with TRBJ2-7, with a tentative D call TRBD2 (5 bases). CDR1 and CDR2 from the germline V gene are LNHDA and SQIVND (reference sequence). The V and J ends lost 5 bases and 2 bases respectively, with 16 bases between them. This CDR3 is 15 amino acids long.

The V gene is TRBV4-3, the J gene TRBJ2-5, with 7 nucleotides matching TRBD2. The trim removed 0 bases at V and 5 bases at J, leaving 12 bases unmatched. The CDR3 spans 17 residues. Germline V gene data show CDR1 as LGHNA and CDR2 as YSLEER. CDR3 bases: TGCGCCAGCAGCCAAGAGTATGGAGCGGGACTTCTTGAGACCCAGTACTTC. It specifies CASSQEYGAGLLETQYF.

This clone occurred once. The CDR3 region has the DNA TGTGCCAGCAGTTTAAAGGGGTTTGTGGAGACCCAGTACTTC. It specifies CASSLKGFVETQYF. V gene TRBV27 combines with J gene TRBJ2-5, with D possibly TRBD1 on 5 matching bases. Germline V gene data show CDR1 as MNHEY and CDR2 as SMNVEV (reference sequence). The CDR3 runs to 14 residues. V was shortened by 2 bases and J by 5 bases, with 12 bases between the two germline ends.

This chain uses TRBV18 with TRBJ2-1; 15 bases map to TRBD2. Germline CDR1 KGHSH, CDR2 LQKENI. This CDR3 comprises 18 residues. V trimming: 3 bases; J trimming: 8 bases; junction bases outside the gene matches: 11. CDR3 bases: TGTGCCAGCTCACCTGCAACTGGGACTAGCGGGAGGTGGGATGAGCAGTTCTTC. Its translation is CASSPATGTSGRWDEQFF.

The chain couples TRBV19 to TRBJ1-5; possibly TRBD1 for D (6 bases). CDR1 is LNHDA, CDR2 SQIVND, per germline (reference sequence). The CDR3 runs to 16 residues. Between the trimmed V and J ends, which lost 5 bases and 7 bases, there was a span of 21 bases. CDR3 DNA sequence: TGTGCCAGTAGTGCCCCCGCGGGGGGGCTGAAGCAGCCCCAGCATTTT. Protein: CASSAPAGGLKQPQHF.

This chain connects TRBV27 to TRBJ1-1; TRBD1 might be the D (6 bases). The length of the CDR3 is 12 residues. The V gene's germline CDR1 is MNHEY and CDR2 SMNVEV (reference sequence). V gave up 6 bases and J gave up 4 bases, with 9 bases separating them. The CDR3 spells CASRQGGTEAFF. CDR3 bases: TGTGCCAGCAGACAGGGAGGCACTGAAGCTTTCTTT.

The CDR3 spells CASRRANQPQHF. The CDR3 DNA follows: TGTGCCAGCAGGAGGGCCAATCAGCCCCAGCATTTT. V gene TRBV7-2 combines with J gene TRBJ1-5; no clear D gene. V was trimmed by 6 bases and J by 3 bases, leaving 6 bases between them. Looked up from germline, CDR1 is SGHTA and CDR2 is FQGNSA. CDR3 length equals 12 residues. Supplemented by reference TRBV7-2 and TRBJ1-5, the full variable domain reads GAGVSQSPSNKVTEKGKDVELRCDPISGHTALYWYRQSLGQGLEFLIYFQGNSAPDKSGLPSDRFSAERTGGSVSTLTIQRTQQEDSAVYLCASRRANQPQHFGDGTRLSIL.

J is TRBJ1-1 and V is TRBV30; no clear D gene. V lost 0 bases to trimming and J lost 3 bases, with 8 bases between them. Looked up from germline, CDR1 is GTSNPN and CDR2 is SVGIG (reference sequence). This CDR3 spans 13 amino acids. The CDR3: CAWSVSGYTEAFF. DNA for the CDR3: TGTGCCTGGAGTGTGTCGGGCTACACTGAAGCTTTCTTT.

The chain has TRBV5-4 and TRBJ2-3; D uncertain. Germline V CDR1 and CDR2: SGHNT, YYREEE (reference sequence). V lost 4 bases, J lost 5 bases, and 8 bases lay in between. The CDR3 spans 12 residues. The CDR3 region has the DNA TGTGCCAGCAGCGGAATGGGAGATACGCAGTATTTT. Translating it yields CASSGMGDTQYF.

The V and J genes are TRBV7-2 and TRBJ2-2; TRBD2 might be the D (5 bases). The CDR3 length is 15 residues. The germline CDR1 and CDR2 sequences are SGHTA and FQGNSA. The V end lost 8 bases, the J end lost 3 bases, and 16 bases lay between the germline ends. CDR3 protein: CASAPEGWDTGELFF. The CDR3 DNA is TGTGCCAGCGCTCCCGAGGGTTGGGACACCGGGGAGCTGTTTTTT.

The CDR3 is CASSSIHSNQPQHF. The CDR3 DNA is TGTGCCAGCAGTTCCATCCACAGCAATCAGCCCCAGCATTTT. This sequence joins TRBV28 and TRBJ1-5; no reliable D call. Trimming cost V 4 bases and J 1 base, with 8 bases left between them. This CDR3 contains 14 residues. The germline gives CDR1 MDHEN, CDR2 SYDVKM.

The V and J genes are TRBV7-9 and TRBJ1-4; tentatively, D is TRBD1 (6 bases). The CDR3 is 15 residues long. V lost 5 bases to trimming and J lost 6 bases, with 16 bases between them. Germline V gene sequence: CDR1 SEHNR, CDR2 FQNEAQ (reference sequence). The CDR3 coding sequence is TGTGCCAGCAGCCCCCGGGGGGCAAGAGATGAAAAACTGTTTTTT. Protein: CASSPRGARDEKLFF.

CDR3 nucleotides: TGTGCCAGCAGTACTCCACGGTCGGGGACCGGGGAGCTGTTTTTT. Translating gives CASSTPRSGTGELFF. The J gene is TRBJ2-2, the V gene TRBV9; D perhaps matches TRBD2 (5 bases). Trimming took 5 bases from V and 5 from J, leaving 16 bases between them. CDR1 and CDR2 (germline): SGDLS, YYNGEE. The CDR3 consists of 15 residues. Combining the CDR3 with reference TRBV9 and TRBJ2-2 gives the whole variable domain DSGVTQTPKHLITATGQRVTLRCSPRSGDLSVYWYQQSLDQGLQFLIQYYNGEERAKGNILERFSAQQFPDLHSELNLSSLELGDSALYFCASSTPRSGTGELFFGEGSRLTVL.